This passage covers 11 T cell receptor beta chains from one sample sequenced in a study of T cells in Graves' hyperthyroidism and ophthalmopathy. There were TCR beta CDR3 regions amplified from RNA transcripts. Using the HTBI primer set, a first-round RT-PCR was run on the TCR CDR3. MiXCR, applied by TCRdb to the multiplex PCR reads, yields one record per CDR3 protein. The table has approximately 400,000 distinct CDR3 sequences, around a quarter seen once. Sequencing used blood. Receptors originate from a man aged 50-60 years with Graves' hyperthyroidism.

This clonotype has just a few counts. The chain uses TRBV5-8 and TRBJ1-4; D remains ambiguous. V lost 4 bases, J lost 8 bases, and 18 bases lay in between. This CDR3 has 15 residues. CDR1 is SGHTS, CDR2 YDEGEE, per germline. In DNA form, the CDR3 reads TGTGCCAGCAGCCGTGGATCCAGGCTGCACGAAAAACTGTTTTTT. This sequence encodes CASSRGSRLHEKLFF.

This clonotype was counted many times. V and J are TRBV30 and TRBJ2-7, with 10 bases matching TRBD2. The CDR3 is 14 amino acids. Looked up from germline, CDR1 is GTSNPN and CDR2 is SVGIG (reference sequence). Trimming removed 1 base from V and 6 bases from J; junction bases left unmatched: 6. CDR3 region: CAWSASGRAREQYF. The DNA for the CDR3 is TGTGCCTGGAGTGCGAGCGGGAGGGCCCGCGAGCAGTACTTC. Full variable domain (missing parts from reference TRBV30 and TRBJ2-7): SQTIHQWPATLVQPVGSPLSLECTVEGTSNPNLYWYRQAAGRGLQLLFYSVGIGQISSEVPQNLSASRPQDRQFILSSKKLLLSDSGFYLCAWSASGRAREQYFGPGTRLTVT.

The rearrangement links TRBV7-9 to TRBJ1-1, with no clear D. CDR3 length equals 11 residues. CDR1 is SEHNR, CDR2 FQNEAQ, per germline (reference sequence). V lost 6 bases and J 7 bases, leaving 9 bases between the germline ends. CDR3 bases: TGTGCCAGCAGAACTTACGGTGAAGCTTTCTTT. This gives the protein CASRTYGEAFF. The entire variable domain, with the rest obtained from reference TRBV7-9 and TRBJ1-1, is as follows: DTGVSQNPRHKITKRGQNVTFRCDPISEHNRLYWYRQTLGQGPEFLTYFQNEAQLEKSRLLSDRFSAERPKGSFSTLEIQRTEQGDSAMYLCASRTYGEAFFGQGTRLTVV.

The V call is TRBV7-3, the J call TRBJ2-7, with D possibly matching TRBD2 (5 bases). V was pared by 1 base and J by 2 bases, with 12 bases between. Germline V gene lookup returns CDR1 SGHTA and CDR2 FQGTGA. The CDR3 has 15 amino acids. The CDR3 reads CASSLMVASTYEQYF. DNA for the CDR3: TGTGCCAGCAGCTTAATGGTGGCTAGCACCTACGAGCAGTACTTC.

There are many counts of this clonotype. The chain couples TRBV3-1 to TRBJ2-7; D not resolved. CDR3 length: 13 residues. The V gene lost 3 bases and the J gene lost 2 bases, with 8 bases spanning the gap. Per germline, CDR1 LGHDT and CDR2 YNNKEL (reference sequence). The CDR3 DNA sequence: TGTGCCAGCAGCCAGGGCAGGCCCTACGAGCAGTACTTC. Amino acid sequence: CASSQGRPYEQYF.

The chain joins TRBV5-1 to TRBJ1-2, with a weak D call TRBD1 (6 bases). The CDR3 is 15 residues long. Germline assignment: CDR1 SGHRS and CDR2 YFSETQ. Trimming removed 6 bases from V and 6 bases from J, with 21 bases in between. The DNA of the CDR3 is TGCGCCAGCACCTCGACAGGTGCCAGTCGGGATGGCTACACCTTC. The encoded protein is CASTSTGASRDGYTF.

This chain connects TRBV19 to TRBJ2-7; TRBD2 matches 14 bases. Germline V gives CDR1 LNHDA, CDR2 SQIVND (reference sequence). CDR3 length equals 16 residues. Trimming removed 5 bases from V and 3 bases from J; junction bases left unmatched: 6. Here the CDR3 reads CASSAGLAGGFYEQYF. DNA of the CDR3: TGTGCCAGTAGTGCAGGACTAGCGGGAGGTTTCTACGAGCAGTACTTC.

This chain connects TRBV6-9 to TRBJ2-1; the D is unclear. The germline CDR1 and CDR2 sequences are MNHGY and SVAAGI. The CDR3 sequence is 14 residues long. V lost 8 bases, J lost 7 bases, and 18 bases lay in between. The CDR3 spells CASVLYLGVNEQFF. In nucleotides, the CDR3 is TGTGCCAGCGTTCTGTACCTTGGAGTTAATGAGCAGTTCTTC.

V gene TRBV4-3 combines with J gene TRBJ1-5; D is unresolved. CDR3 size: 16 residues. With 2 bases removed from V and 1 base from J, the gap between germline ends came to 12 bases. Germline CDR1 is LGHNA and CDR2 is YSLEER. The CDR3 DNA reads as TGCGCCAGCAGCCAAAATCGGGTTTACAGCAATCAGCCCCAGCATTTT. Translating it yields CASSQNRVYSNQPQHF.

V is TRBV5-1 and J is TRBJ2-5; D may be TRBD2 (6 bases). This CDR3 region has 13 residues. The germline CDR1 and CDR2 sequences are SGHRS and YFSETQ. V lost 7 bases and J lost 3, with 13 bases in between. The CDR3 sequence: CASWDSGKETQYF. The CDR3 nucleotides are TGCGCCAGCTGGGACTCAGGAAAAGAGACCCAGTACTTC. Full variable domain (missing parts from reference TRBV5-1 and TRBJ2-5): KAGVTQTPRYLIKTRGQQVTLSCSPISGHRSVSWYQQTPGQGLQFLFEYFSETQRNKGNFPGRFSGRQFSNSRSEMNVSTLELGDSALYLCASWDSGKETQYFGPGTRLLVL.

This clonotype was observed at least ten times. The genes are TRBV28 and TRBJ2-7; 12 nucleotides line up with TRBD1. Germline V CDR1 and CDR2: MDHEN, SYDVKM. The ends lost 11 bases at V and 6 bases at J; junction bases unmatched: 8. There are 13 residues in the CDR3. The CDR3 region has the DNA TGTGCCGGGGGGACAGGGGGCTTAGGCGAGCAGTACTTC. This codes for CAGGTGGLGEQYF.